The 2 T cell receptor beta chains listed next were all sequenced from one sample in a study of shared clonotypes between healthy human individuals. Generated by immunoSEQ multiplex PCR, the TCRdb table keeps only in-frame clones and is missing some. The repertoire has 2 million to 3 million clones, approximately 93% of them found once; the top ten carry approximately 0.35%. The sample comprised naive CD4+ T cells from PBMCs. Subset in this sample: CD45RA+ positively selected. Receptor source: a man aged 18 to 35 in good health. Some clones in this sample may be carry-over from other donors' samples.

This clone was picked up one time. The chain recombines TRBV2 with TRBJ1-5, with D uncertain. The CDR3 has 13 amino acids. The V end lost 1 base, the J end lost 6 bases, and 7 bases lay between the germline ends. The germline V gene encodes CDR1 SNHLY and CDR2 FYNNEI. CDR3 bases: TGTGCCAGCAGTGAAGAGCTGGGTCAGCCCCAGCATTTT. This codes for CASSEELGQPQHF.

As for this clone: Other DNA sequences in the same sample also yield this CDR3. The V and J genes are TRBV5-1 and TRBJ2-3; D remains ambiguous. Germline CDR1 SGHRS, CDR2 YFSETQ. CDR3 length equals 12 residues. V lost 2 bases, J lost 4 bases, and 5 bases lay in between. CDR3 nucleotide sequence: TGCGCCAGCAGCTTTATCTCAGATACGCAGTATTTT. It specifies CASSFISDTQYF.